The next 27 T cell receptor beta chains were all read from a single sample in a study of molecular identifiers for immune sequencing clone quantification. TCRdb used MiXCR to reprocess the PCR reads, holding one entry per CDR3 protein. In the table there are over 550,000 distinct CDR3 sequences, about 25% of which are singletons. What was sequenced was naive CD8+ T cells from blood, with Jurkat cell RNA spiked in. Subset of the sample: FACS-sorted CD8+CD4-CCR7+CD45RA+ naive T cells. These receptors were obtained from a human donor in good health. Some libraries in this study had Jurkat cell RNA spiked in.

This clonotype was picked up a small number of times. The CDR3 spells CASSVAVWTGTEDTQYF. In DNA form, the CDR3 reads TGTGCCAGCAGTGTTGCGGTATGGACAGGGACGGAAGATACGCAGTATTTT. The gene calls are TRBV27 and TRBJ2-3, with 8 bases that match TRBD1. Trimming at V came to 5 bases and at J to 5 bases, leaving 15 bases not matched to a gene. There are 17 residues in the CDR3. Germline-derived CDR1 and CDR2 are MNHEY and SMNVEV (reference sequence).

The chain links TRBV19 to TRBJ2-3, with D unclear. This CDR3 has 14 residues. The germline V gene encodes CDR1 LNHDA and CDR2 SQIVND (reference sequence). With 4 bases removed from V and 2 bases from J, the gap between germline ends came to 10 bases. In DNA form, the CDR3 reads TGTGCCAGTAGTACGCCCCAGGACACAGATACGCAGTATTTT. The encoded protein is CASSTPQDTDTQYF.

This clonotype has ten or more counts. The V gene is TRBV4-1, the J gene TRBJ2-7, with D possibly being TRBD1 or TRBD2 (5 bases each). The CDR3 has 15 amino acids. Germline V lookup: CDR1 MGHRA, CDR2 YSYEKL. Trimming pared 3 bases from V and 3 bases from J, leaving 15 bases between. CDR3 protein: CASSQKWDGNYEQYF. The CDR3 nucleotides are TGCGCCAGCAGCCAGAAGTGGGACGGGAACTACGAGCAGTACTTC.

This clonotype came up once. The conserved phenylalanine or tryptophan normally closing the CDR3 is absent here, so this likely arose from a read error. The V call is TRBV27, the J call TRBJ2-5; a possible D gene is TRBD2 (7 bases). Germline lookup yields CDR1 MNHEY and CDR2 SMNVEV (reference sequence). V shed 7 bases and J shed 5 bases, with 14 bases lying between them. The CDR3 loop spans 13 amino acids. CDR3 sequence reads: CASMRGPQETQYC. CDR3 in DNA: TGTGCCAGCATGCGGGGGCCACAGGAGACCCAGTACTGC.

This clonotype was seen repeatedly, ten times or more. The genes are TRBV9 and TRBJ1-1; 8 nucleotides line up with TRBD1. With V trimmed by 3 bases and J by 10 bases, 14 bases remained unmatched. The length of the CDR3 is 15 residues. Germline V gene data show CDR1 as SGDLS and CDR2 as YYNGEE. CDR3 sequence reads: CASSDRPAGGFRAFF. CDR3 DNA: TGTGCCAGCAGCGACCGCCCGGCAGGGGGCTTTAGAGCTTTCTTT.

There are a few counts of this clonotype. The chain has TRBV29-1 and TRBJ2-2, with D possibly matching TRBD1 (5 bases). The CDR3 is 15 residues long. Trimming removed 3 bases at V and 0 bases at J, with 11 bases between. Germline loops: CDR1 SQVTM, CDR2 ANQGSEA. DNA for the CDR3: TGCAGCGTTGAGGTGACAGTTGCGAACACCGGGGAGCTGTTTTTT. It encodes CSVEVTVANTGELFF.

This clonotype was counted ten times or more. V and J are TRBV5-5 and TRBJ1-5; D is unclear. CDR1 is SGHKS, CDR2 YYEKEE, per germline (reference sequence). Trimming left V 0 bases short and J 1 base short, with 5 bases between. This CDR3 has 14 residues. The CDR3 reads CASSLVWSNQPQHF. The DNA for the CDR3 is TGTGCCAGCAGCTTGGTTTGGAGCAATCAGCCCCAGCATTTT.

In this sample, this clonotype turned up many times. This chain connects TRBV5-1 to TRBJ2-3; 13 bases fit TRBD2. This CDR3 has 18 amino acids. Germline CDR1 SGHRS, CDR2 YFSETQ. The V and J ends lost 4 bases and 3 bases, in that order; junction bases with no gene match: 11. The CDR3 DNA follows: TGCGCCAGCAGCCCGGGACTAGCGGGAACAACGCCGACAGATACGCAGTATTTT. Amino acids: CASSPGLAGTTPTDTQYF.

This clonotype showed up many times. The V call is TRBV7-9, the J call TRBJ2-6; no reliable D call. V was pared by 1 base and J by 0 bases, with 13 bases between. The CDR3 spans 18 residues. Germline CDR1 reads SEHNR; CDR2 reads FQNEAQ (reference sequence). The CDR3 DNA sequence: TGTGCCAGCAGCTTAGTTTTCGAAGAGCTCTCTGGGGCCAACGTCCTGACTTTC. Translating it yields CASSLVFEELSGANVLTF.

In this sample, this clonotype turned up a few times. The CDR3 DNA reads as TGTGCCAGCAGCGCTAGCGGGAGTTACCATGAGCAGTTCTTC. It encodes CASSASGSYHEQFF. The J gene is TRBJ2-1, the V gene TRBV7-3, with 10 nucleotides matching TRBD2. The V and J ends lost 5 bases and 8 bases, in that order; junction bases with no gene match: 6. The CDR3 loop spans 14 amino acids. Germline V lookup: CDR1 SGHTA, CDR2 FQGTGA.

About this clonotype: The CDR3 does not end in the conserved phenylalanine or tryptophan, so this is likely a read error. The chain carries TRBV6-6 and TRBJ1-3; TRBD1 aligns across 9 bases. The CDR3 consists of 16 residues. Trimming at V came to 0 bases and at J to 2 bases, leaving 2 bases not matched to a gene. CDR1 MNHNY and CDR2 SVGAGI come from the germline V gene (reference sequence). The CDR3 loop is CASSYSGTGPGNTIYL. The CDR3 DNA sequence: TGTGCCAGCAGTTACTCGGGGACAGGGCCTGGAAACACCATATATCTT.

This clonotype was detected ten times or more. V usage is TRBV4-3 and J usage is TRBJ2-7; 8 bases match TRBD1. V dropped 2 bases and J dropped 2; count of bases not matched to a gene: 2. CDR3 length: 14 residues. Germline assignment: CDR1 LGHNA and CDR2 YSLEER. CDR3 region: CASSQQDRAYEQYF. The CDR3 DNA sequence: TGCGCCAGCAGCCAACAGGACAGGGCCTACGAGCAGTACTTC.

This rearrangement joins TRBV27 to TRBJ1-6; 8 bases fit TRBD1. CDR1 MNHEY and CDR2 SMNVEV come from the germline V gene (reference sequence). The CDR3 spans 16 residues. After removal of 7 bases from V and 2 bases from J, the junction contained 7 bases not matched to a gene. The CDR3 is CASNTGQGAYNSPLHF. For the CDR3, the DNA is TGTGCCAGCAATACTGGACAGGGCGCCTATAATTCACCCCTCCACTTT.

Only a few counts were recorded for this clonotype. The chain combines TRBV20-1 with TRBJ2-1; possible D gene TRBD2, 6 bases. V gave up 0 bases and J gave up 1 base, with 13 bases separating them. The CDR3 is 16 residues long. From germline, CDR1 is DFQATT and CDR2 SNEGSKA (reference sequence). The CDR3, as DNA: TGCAGTGCTAGAGATATGGAGGGATCATCCTACAATGAGCAGTTCTTC. It translates to CSARDMEGSSYNEQFF.

At least ten counts were recorded for this clonotype. The chain has TRBV24-1 and TRBJ2-3, with unresolved D. Germline V gene sequence: CDR1 KGHDR, CDR2 SFDVKD. This CDR3 comprises 13 residues. V lost 3 bases to trimming and J lost 9 bases, with 12 bases between them. The CDR3 region has the DNA TGTGCCACCAGTGATCTGCTTAAGGAGACGCAGTATTTT. Its translation: CATSDLLKETQYF.

The table lists this clonotype with a few counts. V and J are TRBV7-9 and TRBJ2-7, with D perhaps being TRBD1 or TRBD2 (6 bases each). The CDR3 has 13 amino acids. Per the germline V gene, CDR1 is SEHNR and CDR2 is FQNEAQ (reference sequence). V lost 5 bases, J lost 5 bases, and 13 bases lay in between. The CDR3: CASSPGAGNEQYF. The CDR3 DNA reads as TGTGCCAGCAGCCCGGGGGCGGGGAACGAGCAGTACTTC. Together with reference TRBV7-9 and TRBJ2-7, the CDR3 gives the full variable domain: DTGVSQNPRHKITKRGQNVTFRCDPISEHNRLYWYRQTLGQGPEFLTYFQNEAQLEKSRLLSDRFSAERPKGSFSTLEIQRTEQGDSAMYLCASSPGAGNEQYFGPGTRLTVT.

This clonotype was observed many times. The chain uses TRBV5-1 and TRBJ1-1; no firm D call. The CDR3 has 14 residues. V gave up 2 bases and J gave up 0 bases, with 8 bases separating them. Per germline, CDR1 SGHRS and CDR2 YFSETQ. The CDR3 loop is CASSFRLMNTEAFF. CDR3 DNA sequence: TGCGCCAGCAGCTTTAGACTTATGAACACTGAAGCTTTCTTT.

This clonotype was detected many times. CDR3 DNA sequence: TGTGCCAGCAGTTACGCACCGGGACTGCGGGGCACAGATACGCAGTATTTT. The encoded protein is CASSYAPGLRGTDTQYF. The genes are TRBV6-5 and TRBJ2-3; a weak D match, TRBD2 (6 bases). Per germline, CDR1 MNHEY and CDR2 SVGAGI. The CDR3 loop spans 17 amino acids. Between the trimmed V and J ends, which lost 2 bases and 1 base, there was a span of 16 bases.

This clonotype was found a few times. This rearrangement joins TRBV14 to TRBJ2-7; D may be TRBD2 (6 bases). The CDR3 length is 14 residues. Germline V lookup: CDR1 SGHDN, CDR2 FVKESK. V lost 4 bases and J 2 bases, leaving 12 bases between the germline ends. This CDR3 is CASSRDSTTYEQYF. DNA for the CDR3: TGTGCCAGCAGCCGGGACTCCACCACCTACGAGCAGTACTTC.

The V gene is TRBV27, the J gene TRBJ1-1, with no clear D. CDR1 and CDR2 from the germline V gene are MNHEY and SMNVEV (reference sequence). There are 13 residues in the CDR3. Trimming removed 2 bases at V and 4 bases at J, with 8 bases between. In nucleotides, the CDR3 is TGTGCCAGCAGTTTACTTGGGAGCACTGAAGCTTTCTTT. Residues: CASSLLGSTEAFF.

The rearrangement uses TRBV12-3 or TRBV12-4 and TRBJ1-6; D is unclear. The V gene lost 6 bases and the J gene lost 18 bases, with 15 bases spanning the gap. This CDR3 is built from 11 residues. The CDR3: CASSDTASPHF. DNA of the CDR3: TGTGCCAGCAGCGATACGGCCTCCCCCCACTTT.

Note on this clonotype: A clone one base away is much larger, so this may be a read error. The rearrangement uses TRBV24-1 and TRBJ2-3; D is perhaps TRBD2 (6 bases). Germline CDR1 and CDR2: KGHDR and SFDVKD. The CDR3 contains 13 residues. The CDR3 protein is CAASEKLAATQYF. The CDR3 DNA follows: TGTGCCGCCAGTGAAAAACTAGCAGCCACGCAGTATTTT.

The chain employs TRBV7-9 and TRBJ2-7, with unresolved D. The germline V gene encodes CDR1 SEHNR and CDR2 FQNEAQ (reference sequence). Trimming took 0 bases from V and 1 from J, leaving 10 bases between them. The length of the CDR3 is 15 residues. The CDR3 DNA sequence: TGTGCCAGCAGCTTAGCAAAGACGGGTTCCTACGAGCAGTACTTC. It specifies CASSLAKTGSYEQYF.

The chain carries TRBV7-6 and TRBJ2-1; 11 bases align to TRBD2. CDR1 and CDR2 (germline): SGHVS, FNYEAQ. The CDR3 is 17 residues long. The J segment lost 5 bases and the V segment lost 2 bases, leaving 8 bases of the junction unmatched. As DNA, the CDR3 is TGTGCCAGCAGCTTAACCCCCCTAGCGGGAGGAGACAATGAGCAGTTCTTC. It translates to CASSLTPLAGGDNEQFF.

In its sample, this clonotype was seen a few times. This chain connects TRBV4-2 to TRBJ2-1; D possibly corresponds to TRBD2 (6 bases). V lost 1 base and J lost 6, with 13 bases in between. CDR3 length: 15 amino acids. Germline lookup yields CDR1 LGHNA and CDR2 YNFKEQ. This chain's CDR3 is CASSQALAPLNEQFF. In DNA form, the CDR3 reads TGTGCCAGCAGCCAAGCACTAGCACCCCTCAATGAGCAGTTCTTC.

This clonotype has at least ten counts. The chain has TRBV30 and TRBJ2-3, with 8 bases aligning to TRBD1. There are 14 residues in the CDR3. Germline V lookup: CDR1 GTSNPN, CDR2 SVGIG (reference sequence). Losses at the gene ends were 3 bases for V and 4 bases for J; bases not matched to a gene: 6. As DNA, the CDR3 is TGTGCCTGGAGGGTGGCAGGGGGCGCAGATACGCAGTATTTT. Its protein is CAWRVAGGADTQYF.

This clonotype was observed a few times. The V call is TRBV13, the J call TRBJ1-1; a possible D gene is TRBD1 (5 bases). Germline-derived CDR1 and CDR2 are PRHDT and FYEKMQ (reference sequence). The length of the CDR3 is 14 residues. Trimming took off 1 base at V and 6 bases at J, with 12 bases between the two ends. The CDR3: CASSLASGVSEAFF. DNA for the CDR3: TGTGCCAGCAGCTTAGCATCGGGGGTCTCTGAAGCTTTCTTT.